Listed here is a single TCR beta chain. Its antigen remains unknown. Clones were read by immunoSEQ multiplex PCR, and TCRdb kept only the in-frame ones, dropping some. This table has approximately 140,000 clones, more than 85% appearing once. The data were taken from a study of T cell responses to AZD1222 COVID-19 vaccine. Whole-study findings and limits: There were mostly white British donors and more females than males, and clonal diversity was possibly underestimated. Two AZD1222 doses significantly raised spike-specific TCR breadth and depth over controls.

After removal of 3 bases from V and 0 bases from J, the junction contained 2 bases not matched to a gene. CDR1 SGHNT and CDR2 YENEEA come from the germline V gene. The CDR3 totals 14 residues. The receptor was isolated from an adult in good health. This chain uses TRBV11-3 with TRBJ2-7, with 7 bases identical to TRBD1. The sequenced sample was peripheral blood, obtained on day 0 of AZD1222 vaccination. This CDR3 reads CASSLGQSSYEQYF. CDR3 nucleotide sequence: TGTGCCAGCAGCTTGGGACAGAGCTCCTACGAGCAGTACTTC.